This T cell receptor beta chain derives from a study of OX40 agonist ivuxolimab in advanced cancers. The protocol was immunoSEQ multiplex PCR, while the TCRdb copy is restricted to in-frame clones and leaves out a portion. The data show 75,000 to 90,000 clones, roughly 90% seen once. Trimming shortened V by 3 bases and J by 1 base, and 13 bases separated the two germline ends. The length of the CDR3 is 15 residues. The V gene's germline CDR1 is SGHTA and CDR2 FQGNSA. This receptor was identified in an adult with an advanced solid tumor such as melanoma, head and neck, liver or kidney cancer. V gene TRBV7-2 combines with J gene TRBJ2-7; D unclear. This sample comprised CD4+ or CD8+ T cells sorted from blood, obtained in a trial of the OX40 agonist ivuxolimab. This CDR3 is CASSFGQDPSYEQYF. CDR3 nucleotides: TGTGCCAGCAGCTTCGGTCAGGACCCTTCCTACGAGCAGTACTTC.